The 6 T cell receptor beta chains below come from one sample, sequenced in a study of cytomegalovirus exposure and HLA in healthy donors (dated by TCRdb to 2015 to 2018). The library was generated by the immunoSEQ multiplex PCR assay. For the multiplex PCR, a mixture combining 60 forward primers for TCR Vbeta segments and 13 reverse primers for TCR Jbeta segments was used. The clones in this table, taken by TCRdb from immuneACCESS, are in-frame only. Not every clone is retained; where verified, under half of the shortfall comes from an unresolved V gene, and the cause of the rest is unknown. Counted in this sample were more than 85,000 clones; 77% of them appeared once. Approximately 8% of the sample rests with the top ten. The specimen was PBMCs. Every receptor here comes from a female donor in good health and CMV-seronegative.

The chain carries TRBV7-2 and TRBJ2-5; D possibly corresponds to TRBD2 (5 bases). V lost 5 bases and J 2 bases, leaving 21 bases between the germline ends. Germline V lookup: CDR1 SGHTA, CDR2 FQGNSA. This CDR3 has 17 amino acids. The CDR3 bases are TGTGCCAGCAGCCAGTGGATTTTTAACGGGGAACAAGAGACCCAGTACTTC. Amino acid sequence: CASSQWIFNGEQETQYF.

The J gene is TRBJ1-2, the V gene TRBV28; D is ambiguous. The CDR3 runs 10 residues. From germline, CDR1 is MDHEN and CDR2 SYDVKM. V shed 10 bases and J shed 6 bases, with 9 bases lying between them. Here the CDR3 reads CAIDTDGYTF. The CDR3 nucleotides read TGTGCCATCGACACCGATGGCTACACCTTC.

The chain carries TRBV28 and TRBJ2-4; TRBD1 matches at 9 bases. Unmatched junction bases numbered 5, after V lost 5 bases and J lost 9 bases. The CDR3 is 13 residues long. In germline, CDR1 is MDHEN, CDR2 SYDVKM. CDR3 region: CASSRDREVIQYF. CDR3 nucleotides: TGTGCCAGCAGTAGGGACAGGGAGGTCATTCAGTACTTC.

The V and J genes are TRBV6-1 and TRBJ2-2; D not certain. The CDR3 is 14 residues long. V was clipped by 3 bases and J by 4 bases, with 9 bases between them. CDR1 and CDR2 (germline): MNHNS, SASEGT. The CDR3 nucleotides read TGTGCCAGCAGTGATACCCCAGGCACCGGGGAGCTGTTTTTT. Its protein product is CASSDTPGTGELFF.

This CDR3 is CASRRGQGAEAFF. As DNA, the CDR3 is TGTGCCAGCAGGAGGGGACAGGGGGCTGAAGCTTTCTTT. The chain recombines TRBV6-1 with TRBJ1-1; 11 bases line up with TRBD1. The germline CDR1 and CDR2 sequences are MNHNS and SASEGT. After removal of 6 bases from V and 6 bases from J, the junction contained 3 bases not matched to a gene. CDR3 length equals 13 residues.

This clone was found a few times. This chain connects TRBV4-2 to TRBJ2-7, with D possibly being TRBD1 (7 bases). CDR1 LGHNA and CDR2 YNFKEQ come from the germline V gene. Trimming took off 0 bases at V and 0 bases at J, with 9 bases between the two ends. The CDR3 covers 15 residues. CDR3 amino acids: CASSQDQGGSYEQYF. The CDR3, as DNA: TGTGCCAGCAGCCAAGATCAGGGGGGCTCCTACGAGCAGTACTTC.